These 3 T cell receptor beta chains share one sample of origin, sequenced in a study of blood T cell repertoires in COVID-19. The method was immunoSEQ multiplex PCR; TCRdb's version includes in-frame clones alone and lacks a portion of them. The sample holds roughly 250,000 clones, approximately 82% seen once. The sample taken for sequencing was peripheral blood. The receptors were gathered from a woman aged 80 or over with active or convalescent COVID-19.

The CDR3 nucleotides are TGTGCCAGCAGCCGCGCGCGGGGGAATGAAAAACTGTTTTTT. Amino acid sequence: CASSRARGNEKLFF. The chain is built from TRBV11-2 and TRBJ1-4; D is perhaps TRBD1 (5 bases). The V gene lost 5 bases and the J gene lost 5 bases, with 12 bases spanning the gap. The V gene's germline CDR1 is SGHAT and CDR2 FQNNGV. The CDR3 length is 14 residues.

The sample holds a few counts of this clone. This chain connects TRBV29-1 to TRBJ1-3; tentatively, D is TRBD1 (5 bases). Germline CDR1 is SQVTM and CDR2 is ANQGSEA. The length of the CDR3 is 14 residues. V lost 3 bases and J lost 0, with 9 bases in between. CDR3 sequence (DNA): TGCAGCGTTGAGGACAACAACTCTGGAAACACCATATATTTT. Protein sequence: CSVEDNNSGNTIYF.

This chain uses TRBV7-8 with TRBJ2-7, with 10 nucleotides matching TRBD1. This CDR3 has 15 amino acids. Trimming cost V 5 bases and J 4 bases; bases outside gene matches: 8. Germline CDR1 is SGHVS and CDR2 is FQNEAQ. The CDR3 region is CASSPGTGVEYEQYF. In DNA form, the CDR3 reads TGTGCCAGCAGCCCAGGGACAGGGGTAGAATACGAGCAGTACTTC. The whole variable domain, filled in from reference TRBV7-8 and TRBJ2-7, reads GAGVSQSPRYKVAKRGQDVALRCDPISGHVSLFWYQQALGQGPEFLTYFQNEAQLDKSGLPSDRFFAERPEGSVSTLKIQRTQQEDSAVYLCASSPGTGVEYEQYFGPGTRLTVT.